This TCR beta chain was recovered during a study of technical replicates of blood from a handful of donors. Germline CDR1 and CDR2: MDHEN and SYDVKM. CDR3 length: 13 residues. Trimming took 9 bases from V and 4 from J, leaving 16 bases between them. TCRdb keeps only in-frame clones here, not all; method: immunoSEQ multiplex PCR. This sample has around 50,000 clones; 94% occur once, and the top ten carry about 0.2%. This clone was counted a single time. The chain has TRBV28 and TRBJ2-7; a possible D gene is TRBD1 (6 bases). This clonotype was obtained from a human donor in good health. Sequencing used T cells isolated from PBMCs. The chain's CDR3 is CASKQGNLYEQYF. The CDR3 region has the DNA TGTGCCAGTAAACAGGGAAATCTGTACGAGCAGTACTTC.